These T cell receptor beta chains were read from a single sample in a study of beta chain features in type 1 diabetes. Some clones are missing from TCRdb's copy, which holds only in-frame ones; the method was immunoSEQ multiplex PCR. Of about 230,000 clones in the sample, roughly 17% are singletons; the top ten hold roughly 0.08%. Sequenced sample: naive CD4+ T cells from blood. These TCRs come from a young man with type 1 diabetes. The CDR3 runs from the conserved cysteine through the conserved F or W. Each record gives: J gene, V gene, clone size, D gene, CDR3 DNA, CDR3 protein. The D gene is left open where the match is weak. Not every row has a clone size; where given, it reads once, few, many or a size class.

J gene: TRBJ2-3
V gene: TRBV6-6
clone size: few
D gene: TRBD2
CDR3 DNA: TGTGCCAGCACTCGAGCGGGGGGAGCCGGAGATACGCAGTATTTT
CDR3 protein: CASTRAGGAGDTQYF

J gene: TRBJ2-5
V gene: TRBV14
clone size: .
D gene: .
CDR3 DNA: TGTGCCAGCAGCCAGGGGCCGGCTCAAGAGACCCAGTACTTC
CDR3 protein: CASSQGPAQETQYF

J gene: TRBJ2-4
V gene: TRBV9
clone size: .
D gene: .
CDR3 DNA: TGTGCCAGCAGCGTAGGCACCCTAGCCAAAAACATTCAGTACTTC
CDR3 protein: CASSVGTLAKNIQYF

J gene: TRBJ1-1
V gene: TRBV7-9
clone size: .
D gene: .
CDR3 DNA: TGTGCCAGCAGCCCCACCCGGGACAAGAACACTGAAGCTTTCTTT
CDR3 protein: CASSPTRDKNTEAFF

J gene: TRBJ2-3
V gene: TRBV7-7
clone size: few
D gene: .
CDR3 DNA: TGTGCTAGCGCCCGGGGATACGTGGATACGCAGTATTTT
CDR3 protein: CASARGYVDTQYF

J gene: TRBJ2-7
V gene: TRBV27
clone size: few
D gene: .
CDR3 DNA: TGTGCCAGCAGGGGCTATAGCTCCTACGAGCAGTACTTC
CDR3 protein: CASRGYSSYEQYF

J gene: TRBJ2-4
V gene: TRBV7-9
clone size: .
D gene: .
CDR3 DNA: TGTGCCAGCAGCCCGCCGAGGTCGGGAAACATTCAGTACTTC
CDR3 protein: CASSPPRSGNIQYF

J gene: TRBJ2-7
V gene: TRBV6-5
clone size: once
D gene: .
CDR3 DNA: TGTGCCAGCAGTTACTCGGGTAGCTACGAGCAGTACTTC
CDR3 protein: CASSYSGSYEQYF

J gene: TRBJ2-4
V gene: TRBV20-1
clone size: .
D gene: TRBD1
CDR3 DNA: TGCAGTGCTAGAGGGACAGGGTTGGGGCACTTC
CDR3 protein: CSARGTGLGHF

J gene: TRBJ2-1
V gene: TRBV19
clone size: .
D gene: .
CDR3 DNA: TGTGCCAGTAGTACCCTGACAGACAATGAGCAGTTCTTC
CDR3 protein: CASSTLTDNEQFF

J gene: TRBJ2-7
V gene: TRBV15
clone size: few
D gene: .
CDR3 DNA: TGTGCCACCAGCAGAGATAAGGGAAAGCAGTACTTC
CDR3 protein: CATSRDKGKQYF

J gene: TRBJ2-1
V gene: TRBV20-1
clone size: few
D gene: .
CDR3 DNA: TGCAGTGCCCGGGGACGGGATGAGCAGTTCTTC
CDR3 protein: CSARGRDEQFF

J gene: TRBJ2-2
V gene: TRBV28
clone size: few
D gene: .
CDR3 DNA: TGTGCCAGCCAAATCGGGTACACCGGGGAGCTGTTTTTT
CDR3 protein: CASQIGYTGELFF

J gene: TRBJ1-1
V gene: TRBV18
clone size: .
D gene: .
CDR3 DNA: TGTGCCAGCTCACCATCAGAGGGACCCACTGAAGCTTTCTTT
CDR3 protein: CASSPSEGPTEAFF

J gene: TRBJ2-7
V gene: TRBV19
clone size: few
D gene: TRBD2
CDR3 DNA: TGTGCCAGTAGTAGATCGCATGGGACTAGCGGCTCCTACGAGCAGTACTTC
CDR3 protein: CASSRSHGTSGSYEQYF

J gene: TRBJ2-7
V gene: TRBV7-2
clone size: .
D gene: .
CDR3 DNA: TGTGCCAGCAGCTCAACCTACGAGCAGTACTTC
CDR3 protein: CASSSTYEQYF

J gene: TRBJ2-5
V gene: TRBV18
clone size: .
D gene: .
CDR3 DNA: TGTGCCAGCTCTCAAAGTCCCCAGTCGGAGACCCAGTACTTC
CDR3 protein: CASSQSPQSETQYF

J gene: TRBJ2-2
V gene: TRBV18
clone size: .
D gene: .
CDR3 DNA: TGTGCCAGCTCACCACGGAGGGACACCGGGGAGCTGTTTTTT
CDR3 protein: CASSPRRDTGELFF

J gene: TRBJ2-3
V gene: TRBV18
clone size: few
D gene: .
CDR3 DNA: TGTGCCAGCTCATACGGCGAAGGGAAAGGGAATACGCAGTATTTT
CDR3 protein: CASSYGEGKGNTQYF

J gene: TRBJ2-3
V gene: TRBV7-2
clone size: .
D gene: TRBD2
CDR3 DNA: TGTGCCAGCCGCTTATCTAGCGGGAGGTACACAGATACGCAGTATTTT
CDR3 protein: CASRLSSGRYTDTQYF

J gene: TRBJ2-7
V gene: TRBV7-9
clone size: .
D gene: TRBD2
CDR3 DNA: TGTGCCAGCAGCCCCCGGACTAGCGGGGGCCTCTCCTACGAGCAGTACTTC
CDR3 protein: CASSPRTSGGLSYEQYF

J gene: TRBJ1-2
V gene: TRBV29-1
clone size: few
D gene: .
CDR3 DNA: TGCAGCGTTCACCGCCAGACAAACTATGGCTACACCTTC
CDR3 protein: CSVHRQTNYGYTF

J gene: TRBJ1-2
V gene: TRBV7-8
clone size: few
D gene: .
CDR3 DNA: TGTGCCAGCAGCTTTACAGGCAAGGCGGGCTACACCTTC
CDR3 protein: CASSFTGKAGYTF

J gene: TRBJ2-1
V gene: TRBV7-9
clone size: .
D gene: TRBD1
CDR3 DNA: TGTGCCAGCGCAGGCAGGGGGATTAACAATGAGCAGTTCTTC
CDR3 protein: CASAGRGINNEQFF

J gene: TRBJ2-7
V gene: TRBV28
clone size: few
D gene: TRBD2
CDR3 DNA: TGTGCCAGCAGTGACGGTAGCGGGAGAGGGTACGAGCAGTACTTC
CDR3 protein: CASSDGSGRGYEQYF

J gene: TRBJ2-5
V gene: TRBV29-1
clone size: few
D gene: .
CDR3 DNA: TGCAGCGTGGGCCGGGCCCTGGGAGAGACCCAGTACTTC
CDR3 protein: CSVGRALGETQYF

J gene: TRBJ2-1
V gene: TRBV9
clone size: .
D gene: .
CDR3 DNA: TGTGCCAGCAGCGTAGTGATTGGGGGGAGCTCCTACAATGAGCAGTTCTTC
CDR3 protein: CASSVVIGGSSYNEQFF

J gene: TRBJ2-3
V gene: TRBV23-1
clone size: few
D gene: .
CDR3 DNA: TGCGCCAGCAGTCTCCGGACAGGCACAGATACGCAGTATTTT
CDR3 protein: CASSLRTGTDTQYF

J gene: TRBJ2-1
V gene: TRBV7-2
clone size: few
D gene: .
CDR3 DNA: TGTGCCAGCAGCTTAGATACGGGAGAGCAGTTCTTC
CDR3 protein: CASSLDTGEQFF

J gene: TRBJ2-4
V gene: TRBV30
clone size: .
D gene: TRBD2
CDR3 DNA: TGTGCCTGGAGGGGGGGGACTTGGGCCAAAAACATTCAGTACTTC
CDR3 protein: CAWRGGTWAKNIQYF

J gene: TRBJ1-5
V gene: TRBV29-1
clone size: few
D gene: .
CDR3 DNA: TGCAGCGTTGGGACTTCTAATCAGCCCCAGCATTTT
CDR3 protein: CSVGTSNQPQHF

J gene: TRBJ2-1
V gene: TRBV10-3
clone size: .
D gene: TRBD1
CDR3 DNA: TGTGCCATCAGTGCCCCCGGGACAGGGTATAAGCAGTTCTTC
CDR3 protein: CAISAPGTGYKQFF

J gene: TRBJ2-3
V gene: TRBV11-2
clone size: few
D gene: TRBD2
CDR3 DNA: TGTGCCAGCAGAGTTAGCGGGAGGCGCACAGATACGCAGTATTTT
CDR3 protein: CASRVSGRRTDTQYF

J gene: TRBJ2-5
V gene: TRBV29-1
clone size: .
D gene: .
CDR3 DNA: TGCAGCGTTGAAACTAGGAGGGGGGAGACCCAGTACTTC
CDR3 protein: CSVETRRGETQYF